The 30 T cell receptor beta chains below all came from one sample that was sequenced in a study of cytomegalovirus exposure and HLA in healthy donors. In the PCR, 60 Vbeta and 13 Jbeta primers were used. Generated by immunoSEQ multiplex PCR, the TCRdb table keeps only in-frame clones and is missing some. The data contain 100,000 to 150,000 clones, less than 90% of them singletons. Sample: PBMCs. The receptors originated from a young man in good health and CMV-seropositive.

This clone was recorded once. DNA for the CDR3: TGTGCCAGCAGCCAAGCTAGCGGGGGGATCTCCTACGAGCAGTACTTC. Its protein product is CASSQASGGISYEQYF. This rearrangement joins TRBV14 to TRBJ2-7, with 11 bases aligning to TRBD2. CDR1 is SGHDN and CDR2 is FVKESK in the germline V gene. Trimming removed 1 base from V and 0 bases from J; junction bases left unmatched: 2. This CDR3 is 16 amino acids long.

The J gene is TRBJ1-5, the V gene TRBV10-3; D perhaps matches TRBD1 (6 bases). The germline V and J ends were trimmed by 8 bases and 4 bases, with 15 bases remaining between them. The CDR3 loop spans 14 amino acids. The germline V gene has CDR1 ENHRY and CDR2 SYGVKD. The chain's CDR3 is CAIRGGTPNQPQHF. CDR3 nucleotides: TGTGCCATCCGGGGAGGGACACCTAATCAGCCCCAGCATTTT.

This clone was seen only once. V usage is TRBV19 and J usage is TRBJ2-7, with 7 positions matching TRBD1. The V and J ends lost 5 bases and 0 bases, in that order; junction bases with no gene match: 7. Germline V gene lookup returns CDR1 LNHDA and CDR2 SQIVND (reference sequence). The CDR3 covers 15 residues. DNA for the CDR3: TGTGCCAGTAGTGTCCGGGACAGCGCCTCCTACGAGCAGTACTTC. Translated: CASSVRDSASYEQYF. The variable domain in full, completed from reference TRBV19 and TRBJ2-7, reads DGGITQSPKYLFRKEGQNVTLSCEQNLNHDAMYWYRQDPGQGLRLIYYSQIVNDFQKGDIAEGYSVSREKKESFPLTVTSAQKNPTAFYLCASSVRDSASYEQYFGPGTRLTVT.

The chain links TRBV18 to TRBJ1-1; tentative D call: TRBD1 (5 bases). The CDR3 covers 12 residues. V lost 4 bases to trimming and J lost 5 bases, with 8 bases between them. The germline V gene encodes CDR1 KGHSH and CDR2 LQKENI. As DNA, the CDR3 is TGTGCCAGCTCACGGGGGGAGACTGAAGCTTTCTTT. Protein sequence: CASSRGETEAFF.

V usage is TRBV4-1 and J usage is TRBJ2-5; TRBD2 matches at 9 bases. CDR3 length: 17 residues. Germline V gene sequence: CDR1 MGHRA, CDR2 YSYEKL. J gave up 3 bases and V 0 bases, and 8 bases lay outside the gene matches. CDR3 sequence: CASSQDSSGVLEETQYF. CDR3 nucleotides: TGCGCCAGCAGCCAAGATTCTAGCGGGGTATTAGAAGAGACCCAGTACTTC.

The V and J genes are TRBV7-6 and TRBJ2-5; 9 bases are a match to TRBD1. V lost 4 bases and J lost 1; bases outside the gene matches: 4. This CDR3 comprises 15 residues. CDR1 is SGHVS and CDR2 is FNYEAQ in the germline V gene. CDR3 bases: TGTGCCAGCAGCTCTCCGGGACAGGGCCAAGAGACCCAGTACTTC. As protein: CASSSPGQGQETQYF.

The V gene is TRBV11-2, the J gene TRBJ2-1; tentatively, D is TRBD2 (7 bases). The CDR3 spans 13 residues. CDR1 and CDR2 (germline): SGHAT, FQNNGV. V lost 5 bases to trimming and J lost 16 bases, with 21 bases between them. The CDR3 DNA sequence: TGTGCCAGCAGCCTAGGGGGAGGGGTAGAGCTATTCTTC. This encodes CASSLGGGVELFF.

The rearrangement uses TRBV7-6 and TRBJ1-6; tentatively, D is TRBD1 (6 bases). Germline assignment: CDR1 SGHVS and CDR2 FNYEAQ. The CDR3 sequence is 14 residues long. V shed 4 bases and J shed 8 bases, with 12 bases lying between them. Here the CDR3 reads CASSSAGVDSPLHF. CDR3 nucleotide sequence: TGTGCCAGCAGCTCTGCAGGGGTTGATTCACCCCTCCACTTT.

This chain joins TRBV29-1 and TRBJ2-5; 11 bases agree with TRBD2. CDR3 length: 14 residues. Germline lookup yields CDR1 SQVTM and CDR2 ANQGSEA. V shed 6 bases, J shed 1 base, and the junction held 4 bases outside the gene matches. CDR3 amino acids: CSVSSGGLQETQYF. Here the CDR3 DNA reads TGCAGCGTCTCTAGCGGGGGGCTCCAAGAGACCCAGTACTTC.

This chain uses TRBV5-6 with TRBJ1-3, with 10 positions matching TRBD1. The V gene's germline CDR1 is SGHDT and CDR2 YYEEEE. V was pared by 0 bases and J by 4 bases, with 4 bases of the junction left unmatched. The CDR3 contains 16 residues. The CDR3 DNA reads as TGTGCCAGCAGCTTGGGGGACAGGGGACCCGGAAACACCATATATTTT. It is translated as CASSLGDRGPGNTIYF.

This sequence joins TRBV28 and TRBJ1-1; 10 bases map to TRBD1. Germline trimming cut 5 bases from V and 4 bases from J; bases unmatched to any gene: 4. CDR1 MDHEN and CDR2 SYDVKM come from the germline V gene. This CDR3 region has 14 residues. The CDR3 sequence is CASSRGQGVTEAFF. For the CDR3, the DNA is TGTGCCAGCAGTCGCGGACAGGGGGTCACTGAAGCTTTCTTT.

The chain has TRBV2 and TRBJ2-7, with a tentative D call TRBD2 (5 bases). The germline V and J ends were trimmed by 10 bases and 0 bases, with 10 bases remaining between them. This CDR3 has 12 residues. CDR1 and CDR2 (germline): SNHLY, FYNNEI. The CDR3 region is CAIRADSYEQYF. In DNA, the CDR3 is TGTGCCATCCGAGCGGACTCCTACGAGCAGTACTTC.

The chain employs TRBV25-1 and TRBJ1-1; 8 nucleotides agree with TRBD1. The CDR3 sequence is 16 residues long. The junction had 11 bases not matched to a gene; V was cut back by 4 bases and J by 4 bases. Germline CDR1 reads MGHDK; CDR2 reads SYGVNS. The CDR3 coding sequence is TGTGCCAGCAGTGCACGGACAGGGTTAAGTGGCACTGAAGCTTTCTTT. Translated: CASSARTGLSGTEAFF.

This clone was seen only a few times. The gene calls are TRBV5-4 and TRBJ1-1, with 8 bases matching TRBD1. V was pared by 4 bases and J by 6 bases, with 8 bases of the junction left unmatched. The CDR3 consists of 14 residues. In germline, CDR1 is SGHNT, CDR2 YYREEE (reference sequence). CDR3 in amino acids: CASSAGQGGAEAFF. Written as DNA, the CDR3 is TGTGCCAGCAGCGCAGGACAGGGAGGCGCTGAAGCTTTCTTT.

This sequence joins TRBV7-2 and TRBJ1-2; TRBD1 matches 8 bases. The CDR3 spans 13 residues. V dropped 3 bases and J dropped 7; count of bases not matched to a gene: 4. The germline gives CDR1 SGHTA, CDR2 FQGNSA. This CDR3 reads CASSLDRAGGYTF. CDR3 DNA: TGTGCCAGCAGCTTGGACAGGGCGGGTGGCTACACCTTC.

The chain employs TRBV6-5 and TRBJ1-6; D is uncertain. The germline gives CDR1 MNHEY, CDR2 SVGAGI. This CDR3 comprises 12 residues. Trimming stripped 0 bases from V and 13 bases from J, with 7 bases between. CDR3 residues: CASSYSQSPLHF. The CDR3 nucleotides are TGTGCCAGCAGTTACTCACAGTCCCCCCTCCACTTT.

This clone was picked up a small number of times. The genes are TRBV7-2 and TRBJ2-2; 7 nucleotides agree with TRBD2. Trimming took 3 bases from V and 4 from J; bases not matched to a gene: 5. The CDR3 covers 15 residues. Germline loops: CDR1 SGHTA, CDR2 FQGNSA. CDR3: CASSLGGVITGELFF. In DNA form, the CDR3 reads TGTGCCAGCAGCTTGGGAGGGGTTATCACCGGGGAGCTGTTTTTT.

The genes are TRBV4-1 and TRBJ1-2; D is uncertain. The CDR3 runs to 19 residues. Germline lookup yields CDR1 MGHRA and CDR2 YSYEKL. Trimming pared 0 bases from V and 0 bases from J, leaving 20 bases between. The CDR3 DNA reads TGCGCCAGCAGCCAAGATGTTATGAGAGGGATGACTTCTAACTATGGCTACACCTTC. It codes for CASSQDVMRGMTSNYGYTF.

The gene calls are TRBV7-2 and TRBJ2-1; no definite D call. V lost 0 bases and J 0 bases, leaving 6 bases between the germline ends. The germline V gene has CDR1 SGHTA and CDR2 FQGNSA. CDR3 length: 15 residues. CDR3 region: CASSLAWSSYNEQFF. CDR3 nucleotide sequence: TGTGCCAGCAGCTTAGCGTGGAGCTCCTACAATGAGCAGTTCTTC.

This rearrangement joins TRBV5-4 to TRBJ1-2; TRBD1 is a possible D gene (5 bases). The V end lost 4 bases, the J end lost 8 bases, and 15 bases lay between the germline ends. The length of the CDR3 is 13 residues. The germline CDR1 and CDR2 sequences are SGHNT and YYREEE (reference sequence). CDR3 nucleotides: TGTGCCAGCAGCCCGGTAGGGGATCGGGGCTACACCTTC. Translating it yields CASSPVGDRGYTF. Full variable domain (outside the CDR3, taken from reference TRBV5-4 and TRBJ1-2): ETGVTQSPTHLIKTRGQQVTLRCSSQSGHNTVSWYQQALGQGPQFIFQYYREEENGRGNFPPRFSGLQFPNYSSELNVNALELDDSALYLCASSPVGDRGYTFGSGTRLTVV.

The rearrangement joins TRBV19 to TRBJ1-4; D unresolved. This CDR3 region has 13 residues. The germline V and J ends were trimmed by 10 bases and 7 bases, with 16 bases remaining between them. Germline CDR1 is LNHDA and CDR2 is SQIVND (reference sequence). The CDR3: CATTRGGGEKLFF. CDR3 nucleotides: TGTGCCACAACTCGGGGTGGCGGTGAAAAACTGTTTTTT.

This clone was seen just once. V usage is TRBV10-1 and J usage is TRBJ2-3; 7 bases align to TRBD2. V gave up 9 bases and J gave up 6 bases; unmatched junction bases: 12. Germline CDR1 is WNHNN and CDR2 is SYGVQD (reference sequence). The CDR3 sequence is 14 residues long. This CDR3 reads CASSAGDPRDTQYF. The CDR3 region has the DNA TGCGCCAGTTCGGCGGGGGACCCCAGGGATACGCAGTATTTT.

This clone was observed once. The CDR3 here is CASRPQLAVPGELFF. DNA of the CDR3: TGTGCCAGCAGGCCCCAACTAGCGGTACCCGGGGAGCTGTTTTTT. The chain has TRBV27 and TRBJ2-2; 8 nucleotides match TRBD2. This CDR3 has 15 amino acids. Losses at the gene ends were 6 bases for V and 6 bases for J; bases not matched to a gene: 9. Germline CDR1 and CDR2: MNHEY and SMNVEV (reference sequence).

V usage is TRBV7-3 and J usage is TRBJ2-3, with TRBD1 matching over 8 bases. The CDR3 length is 16 residues. V gave up 1 base and J gave up 5 bases; unmatched junction bases: 8. In germline, CDR1 is SGHTA, CDR2 FQGTGA. The CDR3 DNA sequence: TGTGCCAGCAGCTTAATGCAGGGGGCGGCTAGAGATACGCAGTATTTT. Amino acids: CASSLMQGAARDTQYF.

The chain uses TRBV4-2 and TRBJ2-1, with 10 bases identical to TRBD2. The J segment lost 6 bases and the V segment lost 3 bases, leaving 5 bases of the junction unmatched. Germline-derived CDR1 and CDR2 are LGHNA and YNFKEQ. The CDR3 runs 15 residues. DNA for the CDR3: TGTGCCAGCAGCCAGGATAGGACTAGCGGCAATGAGCAGTTCTTC. It encodes CASSQDRTSGNEQFF.

This clone was detected only a few times. The V gene is TRBV28, the J gene TRBJ2-7; no clear D. The V and J ends lost 3 bases and 4 bases respectively, with 4 bases between them. CDR3 length equals 11 residues. Germline CDR1 is MDHEN and CDR2 is SYDVKM. The CDR3: CASSFKYEQYF. The CDR3 coding sequence is TGTGCCAGCAGTTTTAAATACGAGCAGTACTTC.

The chain carries TRBV19 and TRBJ1-1; D perhaps matches TRBD1 (6 bases). This CDR3 has 15 residues. Germline CDR1 and CDR2: LNHDA and SQIVND (reference sequence). V shed 5 bases and J shed 0 bases, with 13 bases lying between them. CDR3 nucleotides: TGTGCCAGTAGTCCTAACAGGGATATGAACACTGAAGCTTTCTTT. Amino acids: CASSPNRDMNTEAFF.

The rearrangement links TRBV6-5 to TRBJ1-6; 8 bases match TRBD1. This CDR3 region has 14 residues. Germline V lookup: CDR1 MNHEY, CDR2 SVGAGI. The V gene end was trimmed by 7 bases and the J gene end by 10 bases; junction bases not matched to a gene: 9. The CDR3 is CASKPTGEGSPLHF. The CDR3 nucleotides read TGTGCCAGCAAACCGACAGGGGAGGGATCACCCCTCCACTTT.

The chain carries TRBV4-1 and TRBJ2-5; D gene unclear. Germline lookup yields CDR1 MGHRA and CDR2 YSYEKL. V was shortened by 8 bases and J by 0 bases, with 10 bases between the two germline ends. The CDR3 runs 13 residues. The CDR3 protein is CASASQYQETQYF. CDR3 nucleotides: TGCGCCAGCGCATCTCAGTACCAAGAGACCCAGTACTTC.

This chain connects TRBV15 to TRBJ2-2; TRBD2 agrees at 13 bases. The CDR3 extends over 12 amino acids. With 9 bases clipped from V and 9 bases from J, the junction kept 1 base outside the gene matches. Germline CDR1 LNHNV, CDR2 YYDKDF (reference sequence). CDR3 sequence: CATGLAGRELFF. In DNA form, the CDR3 reads TGTGCCACGGGACTAGCGGGGAGGGAGCTGTTTTTT.